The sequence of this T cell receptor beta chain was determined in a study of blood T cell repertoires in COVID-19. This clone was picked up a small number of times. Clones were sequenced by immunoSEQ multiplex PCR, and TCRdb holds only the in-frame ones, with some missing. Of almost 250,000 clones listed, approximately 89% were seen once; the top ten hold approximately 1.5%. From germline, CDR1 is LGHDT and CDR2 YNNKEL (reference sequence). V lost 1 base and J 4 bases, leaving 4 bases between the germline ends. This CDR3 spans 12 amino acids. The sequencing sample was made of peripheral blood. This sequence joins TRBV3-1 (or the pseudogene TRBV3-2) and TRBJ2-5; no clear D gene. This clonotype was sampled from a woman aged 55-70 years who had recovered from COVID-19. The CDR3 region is CASSQVLETQYF. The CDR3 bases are TGTGCCAGCAGCCAAGTCCTAGAGACCCAGTACTTC.